A selection of T cell receptor beta chains follows, all from one sample in a study of cytomegalovirus exposure and HLA in healthy donors. Using immunoSEQ multiplex PCR, the repertoire was profiled, and TCRdb retains in-frame clones only, with some absent. The sample yields 90,000 to 140,000 clones, about 83% seen once. The specimen was PBMCs. These receptors all come from a man younger than 30 in good health and CMV-seronegative. Both conserved end residues are part of each CDR3. The D gene is left open where the match is weak. Only part of the rows carry a size: once, few, many, or a class if the clone is expanded.

clone size: -; V gene: TRBV11-2; D gene: -; J gene: TRBJ1-5; CDR3 DNA: TGTGCCAGCAGCTTACTCGAGAGAGTTCAGCCCCAGCATTTT; CDR3 protein: CASSLLERVQPQHF
clone size: once; V gene: TRBV19; D gene: TRBD1; J gene: TRBJ2-2; CDR3 DNA: TGTGCCAGTAGTCGACAGGGGGCCGGCGGGGAGCTGTTTTTT; CDR3 protein: CASSRQGAGGELFF
clone size: -; V gene: TRBV5-6; D gene: TRBD1; J gene: TRBJ1-2; CDR3 DNA: TGTGCCAGCAGCTCCGAGGGGGCTCCTCTCGGTGGCTACACCTTC; CDR3 protein: CASSSEGAPLGGYTF
clone size: -; V gene: TRBV5-1; D gene: TRBD1; J gene: TRBJ1-2; CDR3 DNA: TGCGCCAGCAGCTTGGAGGTGACAGGGCACGGCTACACCTTC; CDR3 protein: CASSLEVTGHGYTF
clone size: -; V gene: TRBV11-1; D gene: TRBD2; J gene: TRBJ2-7; CDR3 DNA: TGTGCCAGCAGTCAGCTCACTAGCGGGACTGGGGAGCAGTACTTC; CDR3 protein: CASSQLTSGTGEQYF
clone size: -; V gene: TRBV27; D gene: -; J gene: TRBJ1-5; CDR3 DNA: TGTGCCAGCAGTTTGCAGTCTCTAGGCAATCAGCCCCAGCATTTT; CDR3 protein: CASSLQSLGNQPQHF
clone size: -; V gene: TRBV19; D gene: TRBD2; J gene: TRBJ2-1; CDR3 DNA: TGTGCCAGTAGTACGTCTAGCGGGACCTACAATGAGCAGTTCTTC; CDR3 protein: CASSTSSGTYNEQFF
clone size: few; V gene: TRBV7-2; D gene: TRBD2; J gene: TRBJ2-2; CDR3 DNA: TGTGCCAGCAGCTTGACTAGCGGGAAAAACACCGGGGAGCTGTTTTTT; CDR3 protein: CASSLTSGKNTGELFF
clone size: -; V gene: TRBV27; D gene: -; J gene: TRBJ2-5; CDR3 DNA: TGTGCCAGCAGATCCGGACAGTTCCAAGAGACCCAGTACTTC; CDR3 protein: CASRSGQFQETQYF
clone size: -; V gene: TRBV7-8; D gene: -; J gene: TRBJ2-7; CDR3 DNA: TGTGCCAGCAGCTTGTTTGAGGTTACCTACGAGCAGTACTTC; CDR3 protein: CASSLFEVTYEQYF
clone size: -; V gene: TRBV28; D gene: TRBD1; J gene: TRBJ2-5; CDR3 DNA: TGTGCCAGCAGTTTATCCGGGACAGGGTATGAAGAGACCCAGTACTTC; CDR3 protein: CASSLSGTGYEETQYF
clone size: -; V gene: TRBV7-9; D gene: TRBD1; J gene: TRBJ2-5; CDR3 DNA: TGTGCCAGCAGCTTAGGGGGACAGGGGGCCCAGTACTTC; CDR3 protein: CASSLGGQGAQYF
clone size: -; V gene: TRBV6-1; D gene: -; J gene: TRBJ2-5; CDR3 DNA: TGTGCCAGCAGTGAAACTAGCAACCAAGAGACCCAGTACTTC; CDR3 protein: CASSETSNQETQYF
clone size: -; V gene: TRBV9; D gene: -; J gene: TRBJ1-1; CDR3 DNA: TGTGCCAGCAGCGTAGTACAGGTAGACACTGAAGCTTTCTTT; CDR3 protein: CASSVVQVDTEAFF
clone size: -; V gene: TRBV5-1; D gene: TRBD2; J gene: TRBJ2-3; CDR3 DNA: TGCGCCAGCAGCTGGGAGGGGCCAGATACGCAGTATTTT; CDR3 protein: CASSWEGPDTQYF
clone size: few; V gene: TRBV11-2; D gene: TRBD2; J gene: TRBJ2-7; CDR3 DNA: TGTGCCAGCAGCTCTCTCAGGGGGCCTAGCGGGAGTGGCGAGCAGTACTTC; CDR3 protein: CASSSLRGPSGSGEQYF
clone size: -; V gene: TRBV4-1; D gene: TRBD2; J gene: TRBJ2-1; CDR3 DNA: TGCGCCAGCAGCGAACTAGCGGGAGTAGGAGAGCAGTTCTTC; CDR3 protein: CASSELAGVGEQFF
clone size: -; V gene: TRBV9; D gene: -; J gene: TRBJ1-2; CDR3 DNA: TGTGCCAGCAGCGTAACGAATTATCAGGGAATCTATGGCTACACCTTC; CDR3 protein: CASSVTNYQGIYGYTF
clone size: -; V gene: TRBV9; D gene: TRBD2; J gene: TRBJ2-7; CDR3 DNA: TGTGCCAGCAGCCCTGGAGGAGGTAGCGGGAGTAGCGAGCAGTACTTC; CDR3 protein: CASSPGGGSGSSEQYF
clone size: -; V gene: TRBV7-3; D gene: TRBD2; J gene: TRBJ2-1; CDR3 DNA: TGTGCCAGCAGCCCCGGTTGGCCTAGCGGGATGAATGAGCAGTTCTTC; CDR3 protein: CASSPGWPSGMNEQFF
clone size: few; V gene: TRBV19; D gene: TRBD1; J gene: TRBJ1-4; CDR3 DNA: TGTGCCAGTAGTAATCTCCGGGACAGGGGTGAAAAACTGTTTTTT; CDR3 protein: CASSNLRDRGEKLFF